Shown below are 19 T cell receptor beta chains from a single sample sequenced in a study of Ad26.COV2.S vaccination and SARS-CoV-2 variants. Sequencing was performed with immunoSEQ multiplex PCR; in TCRdb, only in-frame clones are kept and a portion is missing. The data show about 94,000 clones, under 90% seen once. The starting material was peripheral blood, obtained after recovery from COVID-19. These receptors came from a human donor who had recovered from COVID-19.

This clone was found once. The chain is built from TRBV6-5 and TRBJ2-1; 8 bases map to TRBD1. Germline assignment: CDR1 MNHEY and CDR2 SVGAGI. The CDR3 is made up of 15 amino acids. Unmatched junction bases numbered 13, after V lost 6 bases and J lost 9 bases. CDR3 sequence reads: CASRPDRASGGEQFF. The CDR3 DNA sequence: TGTGCCAGCAGACCGGACAGGGCCTCTGGGGGTGAGCAGTTCTTC.

The chain links TRBV7-2 to TRBJ2-1, with TRBD1 matching 8 bases. The CDR3 has 19 amino acids. Germline lookup yields CDR1 SGHTA and CDR2 FQGNSA. With 1 base clipped from V and 8 bases from J, the junction kept 19 bases outside the gene matches. CDR3 sequence reads: CASSLEGSTGTGDKDEQFF. The CDR3 region has the DNA TGTGCCAGCAGCTTAGAGGGTTCGACCGGGACAGGAGACAAAGATGAGCAGTTCTTC. Looking up the rest from reference TRBV7-2 and TRBJ2-1 gives the full variable domain: GAGVSQSPSNKVTEKGKDVELRCDPISGHTALYWYRQSLGQGLEFLIYFQGNSAPDKSGLPSDRFSAERTGGSVSTLTIQRTQQEDSAVYLCASSLEGSTGTGDKDEQFFGPGTRLTVL.

J is TRBJ2-3 and V is TRBV28; a possible D gene is TRBD2 (6 bases). CDR1 and CDR2 from the germline V gene are MDHEN and SYDVKM. V lost 6 bases, J lost 1 base, and 11 bases lay in between. The CDR3 has 14 residues. CDR3 coding DNA: TGTGCCAGCAGCCCTCCGGGGGGCACAGATACGCAGTATTTT. Its translation: CASSPPGGTDTQYF. Based on the CDR3 plus reference TRBV28 and TRBJ2-3, the full variable domain is DVKVTQSSRYLVKRTGEKVFLECVQDMDHENMFWYRQDPGLGLRLIYFSYDVKMKEKGDIPEGYSVSREKKERFSLILESASTNQTSMYLCASSPPGGTDTQYFGPGTRLTVL.

This rearrangement joins TRBV27 to TRBJ1-5; no clear D. CDR1 is MNHEY, CDR2 SMNVEV, per germline (reference sequence). V dropped 3 bases and J dropped 0 bases, with 9 bases sitting between them. The CDR3 contains 15 residues. In DNA form, the CDR3 reads TGTGCCAGCAGTTTGGGTATAAATAGCAATCAGCCCCAGCATTTT. Translated, it gives CASSLGINSNQPQHF.

This chain links TRBV20-1 with TRBJ2-5; the D call may be TRBD1 or TRBD2 (5 bases each). Trimming cost V 3 bases and J 5 bases, with 19 bases left between them. There are 15 residues in the CDR3. The germline V gene encodes CDR1 DFQATT and CDR2 SNEGSKA (reference sequence). In DNA, the CDR3 is TGCAGTGCTAGTCCCCCTGGGGGTTTGCGGGAGACCCAGTACTTC. Translating gives CSASPPGGLRETQYF.

The chain couples TRBV7-2 to TRBJ1-1; no clear D gene. Germline CDR1 and CDR2: SGHTA and FQGNSA. V was trimmed by 0 bases and J by 0 bases, leaving 5 bases between them. This CDR3 spans 14 amino acids. The CDR3 region is CASSLAGLNTEAFF. The DNA for the CDR3 is TGTGCCAGCAGCTTAGCAGGCCTGAACACTGAAGCTTTCTTT. Supplemented by reference TRBV7-2 and TRBJ1-1, the full variable domain reads GAGVSQSPSNKVTEKGKDVELRCDPISGHTALYWYRQSLGQGLEFLIYFQGNSAPDKSGLPSDRFSAERTGGSVSTLTIQRTQQEDSAVYLCASSLAGLNTEAFFGQGTRLTVV.

The chain couples TRBV4-1 to TRBJ1-2, with 8 bases matching TRBD1. The V gene end was trimmed by 0 bases and the J gene end by 9 bases; junction bases not matched to a gene: 12. Germline CDR1 and CDR2: MGHRA and YSYEKL. There are 16 residues in the CDR3. CDR3 amino acids: CASSQDSTGVYRSYTF. In nucleotides, the CDR3 is TGCGCCAGCAGCCAAGATTCGACAGGGGTATATCGGAGCTACACCTTC.

This clone occurred once. J is TRBJ2-2 and V is TRBV28; maybe TRBD1 (5 bases). Germline assignment: CDR1 MDHEN and CDR2 SYDVKM. Deletions cut 2 bases from V and 1 base from J, with 17 bases between. This CDR3 region has 18 residues. CDR3 nucleotide sequence: TGTGCCAGCAGTTTAGCTTCTTGGTACGACAGGAACACCGGGGAGCTGTTTTTT. Encoded protein: CASSLASWYDRNTGELFF.

This clone turned up a few times. Written as DNA, the CDR3 is TGTGCCAGCAGCCGATGGACAGGGGATTATCAGCCCCAGCATTTT. Protein sequence: CASSRWTGDYQPQHF. The chain is built from TRBV7-6 and TRBJ1-5; TRBD1 aligns across 9 bases. Trimming cost V 5 bases and J 5 bases; bases outside gene matches: 7. Germline CDR1 is SGHVS and CDR2 is FNYEAQ. CDR3 length: 15 residues.

The chain has TRBV7-7 and TRBJ2-1; D is undetermined. Trimming shortened V by 0 bases and J by 10 bases, and 10 bases separated the two germline ends. From germline, CDR1 is SSHAT and CDR2 FNYEAQ (reference sequence). This CDR3 comprises 13 residues. The CDR3 nucleotides read TGTGCCAGCAGCTTAGCAGGTTCGCAGGAGCAGTTCTTC. Translating gives CASSLAGSQEQFF.

The chain couples TRBV29-1 to TRBJ2-1; 8 bases line up with TRBD2. V was clipped by 6 bases and J by 4 bases; unmatched bases: 14. CDR1 is SQVTM, CDR2 ANQGSEA, per germline. This CDR3 is built from 16 residues. The DNA for the CDR3 is TGCAGCGTCTATGACTCAAGCGGGAGTGGTTACAATGAGCAGTTCTTC. It yields the protein CSVYDSSGSGYNEQFF.

The chain employs TRBV20-1 and TRBJ2-7; 12 bases are a match to TRBD2. This CDR3 comprises 15 residues. Germline CDR1 is DFQATT and CDR2 is SNEGSKA (reference sequence). J was trimmed by 3 bases and V by 3 bases; bases with no gene match: 6. CDR3 nucleotides: TGCAGTGCTAGTGAACCGGGACTAGCGGGCTACGAGCAGTACTTC. It encodes CSASEPGLAGYEQYF.

The chain links TRBV11-2 to TRBJ2-2; D call uncertain. The germline V and J ends were trimmed by 5 bases and 3 bases, with 4 bases remaining between them. CDR1 is SGHAT, CDR2 FQNNGV, per germline. CDR3 size: 12 residues. This chain's CDR3 is CASSLYTGELFF. The CDR3 nucleotides are TGTGCCAGCAGCCTCTACACCGGGGAGCTGTTTTTT. The full variable domain, its missing parts supplied by reference TRBV11-2 and TRBJ2-2, is EAGVAQSPRYKIIEKRQSVAFWCNPISGHATLYWYQQILGQGPKLLIQFQNNGVVDDSQLPKDRFSAERLKGVDSTLKIQPAKLEDSAVYLCASSLYTGELFFGEGSRLTVL.

This chain connects TRBV18 to TRBJ1-3; TRBD1 is a possible D gene (5 bases). With 1 base removed from V and 3 bases from J, the gap between germline ends came to 7 bases. CDR1 KGHSH and CDR2 LQKENI come from the germline V gene. The CDR3 consists of 14 residues. In DNA form, the CDR3 reads TGTGCCAGCTCACCACGCGGGGGTGGAAACACCATATATTTT. Encoded protein: CASSPRGGGNTIYF.

This clone was counted between two and nine times. V usage is TRBV2 and J usage is TRBJ2-7; D tentatively fits TRBD1 or TRBD2 (5 bases each). Per the germline V gene, CDR1 is SNHLY and CDR2 is FYNNEI. Trimming stripped 11 bases from V and 5 bases from J, with 19 bases between. The length of the CDR3 is 13 residues. CDR3 sequence reads: CAVWDQPSNEQYF. CDR3 nucleotides: TGTGCCGTCTGGGACCAACCCTCGAACGAGCAGTACTTC.

This chain uses TRBV24-1 with TRBJ2-1; TRBD2 matches 8 bases. Germline assignment: CDR1 KGHDR and CDR2 SFDVKD. V gave up 3 bases and J gave up 12 bases; unmatched junction bases: 0. CDR3 length: 11 residues. CDR3 residues: CATSDAGGQFF. DNA for the CDR3: TGTGCCACCAGTGATGCGGGAGGGCAGTTCTTC.

This clone was recorded once. DNA for the CDR3: TGTGCCAGCAGCCCGAAAACAGGGGGCGGAAAGGAGACCCAGTACTTC. This codes for CASSPKTGGGKETQYF. The chain employs TRBV7-9 and TRBJ2-5; 9 nucleotides align to TRBD1. The CDR3 runs 16 residues. Germline V lookup: CDR1 SEHNR, CDR2 FQNEAQ (reference sequence). Losses at the gene ends were 5 bases for V and 5 bases for J; bases not matched to a gene: 12.

The V and J genes are TRBV20-1 and TRBJ2-1, with a possible D match to TRBD2 (5 bases). This CDR3 has 11 residues. CDR1 DFQATT and CDR2 SNEGSKA come from the germline V gene (reference sequence). Between the trimmed V and J ends, which lost 3 bases and 10 bases, there was a span of 10 bases. This CDR3 is CSASVGLEQFF. The CDR3 nucleotides read TGCAGTGCTAGCGTAGGACTCGAGCAGTTCTTC.

This clone was picked up one time. The chain employs TRBV7-6 and TRBJ2-7; D may match TRBD1 or TRBD2 (5 bases each). The CDR3 is 15 residues long. Germline V gene sequence: CDR1 SGHVS, CDR2 FNYEAQ. V was cut by 0 bases and J by 0 bases, with 9 bases left in between. The CDR3 here is CASSLAPGSSYEQYF. CDR3 sequence (DNA): TGTGCCAGCAGCTTAGCGCCAGGGAGCTCCTACGAGCAGTACTTC. Complete variable domain (other parts from reference TRBV7-6 and TRBJ2-7): GAGVSQSPRYKVTKRGQDVALRCDPISGHVSLYWYRQALGQGPEFLTYFNYEAQQDKSGLPNDRFSAERPEGSISTLTIQRTEQRDSAMYRCASSLAPGSSYEQYFGPGTRLTVT.